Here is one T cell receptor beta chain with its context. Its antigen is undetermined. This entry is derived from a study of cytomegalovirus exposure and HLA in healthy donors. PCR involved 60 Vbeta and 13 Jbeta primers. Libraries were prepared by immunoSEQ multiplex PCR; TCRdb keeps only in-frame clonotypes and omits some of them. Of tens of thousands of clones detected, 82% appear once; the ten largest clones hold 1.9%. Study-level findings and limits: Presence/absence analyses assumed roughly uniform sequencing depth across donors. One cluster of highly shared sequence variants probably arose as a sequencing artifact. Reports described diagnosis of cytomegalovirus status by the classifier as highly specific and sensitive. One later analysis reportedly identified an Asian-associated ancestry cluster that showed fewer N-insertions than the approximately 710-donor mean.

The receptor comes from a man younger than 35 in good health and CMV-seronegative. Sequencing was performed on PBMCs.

CDR3 amino acids: CASRFFSGGYTGELFF. For the CDR3, the DNA is TGTGCCAGCAGATTCTTTAGCGGGGGATATACCGGGGAGCTGTTTTTT. The chain combines TRBV5-6 with TRBJ2-2; 9 bases align to TRBD2. After removal of 5 bases from V and 5 bases from J, the junction contained 10 bases not matched to a gene. Germline CDR1 reads SGHDT; CDR2 reads YYEEEE. The CDR3 spans 16 residues. The full variable domain, rest sourced from reference TRBV5-6 and TRBJ2-2, is DAGVTQSPTHLIKTRGQQVTLRCSPKSGHDTVSWYQQALGQGPQFIFQYYEEEERQRGNFPDRFSGHQFPNYSSELNVNALLLGDSALYLCASRFFSGGYTGELFFGEGSRLTVL.